This T cell receptor beta chain was found in a study of PD-1 blockade in classical Hodgkin lymphoma. Findings and limits, study-wide: Differences between repertoires have undefined causes, possibly disease activity or prior therapy. Patients excluded were those beginning nivolumab under 1 year after ASCT. Compared with healthy donors, newly diagnosed patients reportedly showed lower baseline TCR diversity.

In the case of this clone: Its antigen is not identified.

Method: immunoSEQ multiplex PCR; TCRdb's copy keeps in-frame clones and lacks some. The sample comprises under 100,000 clones, approximately 88% of which are singletons, and 12% rests with the top ten. Autologous stem cell transplantation was followed by relapse in every patient, and brentuximab vedotin exposure varied. V was shortened by 7 bases and J by 7 bases, with 13 bases between the two germline ends. Germline lookup yields CDR1 SQVTM and CDR2 ANQGSEA. This CDR3 region has 11 residues. The source of this sequence is a human donor with classical Hodgkin lymphoma. This chain joins TRBV29-1 and TRBJ2-5; possibly TRBD1 or TRBD2 for D (5 bases each). The sequencing here drew on peripheral blood mononuclear cells (PBMCs), taken at baseline. Written as DNA, the CDR3 is TGCAGCGCCGGGACGTCTTTGACCCAGTACTTC. Protein sequence: CSAGTSLTQYF.